These T cell receptor beta chains were read from a single sample in a study of OX40 agonist ivuxolimab in advanced cancers. Produced via immunoSEQ multiplex PCR; TCRdb's table is partial and in-frame only. The top ten hold 11% to 15% of the sample, which has some 60,000 clones, 75% to 95% seen once. Sequencing used CD4+ or CD8+ T cells sorted from blood, obtained in a trial of the OX40 agonist ivuxolimab. These receptors were taken from an adult with an advanced solid tumor such as melanoma, head and neck, liver or kidney cancer. Each CDR3 is given with its conserved first and last residue. The D gene is left open where the match is weak.

V: TRBV7-3; D: NA; length: 13; J: TRBJ2-2; CDR3: CASSLTGAGELFF; DNA: TGTGCCAGCAGCTTAACAGGAGCCGGGGAGCTGTTTTTT
V: TRBV5-6; D: TRBD1; length: 13; J: TRBJ2-3; CDR3: CASRQTGADTQYF; DNA: TGTGCCAGCAGGCAAACAGGGGCAGATACGCAGTATTTT
V: TRBV7-9; D: TRBD2; length: 14; J: TRBJ2-7; CDR3: CASSLTSGRTEQYF; DNA: TGTGCCAGCAGCTTAACTAGCGGGAGGACCGAGCAGTACTTC
V: TRBV21-1; D: NA; length: 15; J: TRBJ2-7; CDR3: CASRRTGGTTYEQYF; DNA: TGTGCCAGCAGAAGGACAGGGGGCACAACCTACGAGCAGTACTTC
V: TRBV29-1; D: TRBD1; length: 14; J: TRBJ2-1; CDR3: CSVGWTGGPNEQFF; DNA: TGCAGCGTTGGCTGGACAGGGGGACCCAATGAGCAGTTCTTC
V: TRBV10-3; D: NA; length: 16; J: TRBJ2-7; CDR3: CAISDMDGRKAYEQYF; DNA: TGTGCCATCAGTGACATGGACGGGAGAAAGGCCTACGAGCAGTACTTC
V: TRBV6-5; D: TRBD1; length: 12; J: TRBJ1-2; CDR3: CASSTDRDGYTF; DNA: TGTGCCAGCAGTACGGACAGGGATGGCTACACCTTC
V: TRBV28; D: NA; length: 12; J: TRBJ2-3; CDR3: CASRPLQDTQYF; DNA: TGTGCCAGCAGACCATTGCAAGATACGCAGTATTTT
V: TRBV11-2; D: NA; length: 14; J: TRBJ2-1; CDR3: CASSSPSSYNEQFF; DNA: TGTGCCAGCAGCTCACCAAGCTCCTACAATGAGCAGTTCTTC
V: TRBV7-9; D: NA; length: 15; J: TRBJ1-4; CDR3: CASSFTRRSNEKLFF; DNA: TGTGCCAGCAGCTTTACCCGCAGAAGTAATGAAAAACTGTTTTTT
V: TRBV7-9; D: NA; length: 16; J: TRBJ1-3; CDR3: CASSFQGILEGNTIYF; DNA: TGTGCCAGCAGCTTCCAGGGGATCTTAGAGGGAAACACCATATATTTT
V: TRBV7-6; D: NA; length: 15; J: TRBJ2-3; CDR3: CASSLQGRGTDTQYF; DNA: TGTGCCAGCAGCTTGCAGGGCCGGGGCACAGATACGCAGTATTTT
V: TRBV10-3; D: NA; length: 14; J: TRBJ1-5; CDR3: CAIRGDIDNQPQHF; DNA: TGTGCCATCAGAGGGGACATTGACAATCAGCCCCAGCATTTT
V: TRBV28; D: TRBD1; length: 14; J: TRBJ1-4; CDR3: CASSWDSPNEKLFF; DNA: TGTGCCAGCAGTTGGGACAGCCCAAATGAAAAACTGTTTTTT
V: TRBV6-1; D: TRBD1; length: 14; J: TRBJ1-1; CDR3: CASSPWTGDTEAFF; DNA: TGTGCCAGCAGTCCATGGACAGGGGACACTGAAGCTTTCTTT
V: TRBV28; D: TRBD1; length: 14; J: TRBJ2-7; CDR3: CASSLVGQDYEQYF; DNA: TGTGCCAGCAGTTTGGTGGGACAGGACTACGAGCAGTACTTC
V: TRBV20-1; D: NA; length: 11; J: TRBJ2-4; CDR3: CSARDRNIQYF; DNA: TGCAGTGCCCGAGATAGAAACATTCAGTACTTC
V: TRBV4-2; D: NA; length: 11; J: TRBJ2-1; CDR3: CASSQAEEQFF; DNA: TGTGCCAGCAGCCAAGCAGAAGAGCAGTTCTTC
V: TRBV4-3; D: NA; length: 17; J: TRBJ2-7; CDR3: CASSQEIGLWGSYEQYF; DNA: TGCGCCAGCAGCCAAGAAATTGGACTATGGGGCTCCTACGAGCAGTACTTC
V: TRBV30; D: NA; length: 11; J: TRBJ1-6; CDR3: CAWSVQSTLHF; DNA: TGTGCCTGGAGTGTACAAAGCACCCTCCACTTT
V: TRBV27; D: NA; length: 17; J: TRBJ2-1; CDR3: CASSLIRRIGAYNEQFF; DNA: TGTGCCAGCAGTTTAATACGAAGGATTGGCGCCTACAATGAGCAGTTCTTC
V: TRBV4-1; D: NA; length: 15; J: TRBJ1-1; CDR3: CASSQDSGWGTEAFF; DNA: TGCGCCAGCAGCCAAGATTCGGGGTGGGGCACTGAAGCTTTCTTT
V: TRBV5-1; D: NA; length: 14; J: TRBJ2-2; CDR3: CASSGGTGTGELFF; DNA: TGCGCCAGCAGCGGGGGTACAGGCACCGGGGAGCTGTTTTTT